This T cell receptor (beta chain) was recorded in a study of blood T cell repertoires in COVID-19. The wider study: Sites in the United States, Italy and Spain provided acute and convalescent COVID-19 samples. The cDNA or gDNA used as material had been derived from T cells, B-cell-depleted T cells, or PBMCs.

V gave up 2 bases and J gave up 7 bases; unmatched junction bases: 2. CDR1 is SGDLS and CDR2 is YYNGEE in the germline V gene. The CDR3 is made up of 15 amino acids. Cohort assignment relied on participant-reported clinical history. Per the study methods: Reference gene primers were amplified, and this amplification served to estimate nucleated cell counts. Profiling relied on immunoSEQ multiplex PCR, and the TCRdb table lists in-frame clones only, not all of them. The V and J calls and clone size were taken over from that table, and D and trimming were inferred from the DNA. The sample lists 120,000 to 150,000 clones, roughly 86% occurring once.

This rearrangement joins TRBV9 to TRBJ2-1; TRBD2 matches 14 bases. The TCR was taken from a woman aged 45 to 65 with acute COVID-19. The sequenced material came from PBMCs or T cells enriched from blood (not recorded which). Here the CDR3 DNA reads TGTGCCAGCAGCGTGACTAGCGGGAGGGGGAATGAGCAGTTCTTC. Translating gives CASSVTSGRGNEQFF.